This note documents a single T cell receptor (beta chain) sequence. As yet, its antigen is unknown. Healthy bone marrow donors formed the donor group. After removal of 7 bases from V and 2 bases from J, the junction contained 4 bases not matched to a gene. The CDR3 contains 13 residues. Germline CDR1 is MNHNS and CDR2 is SASEGT. This entry belongs to a study of cytomegalovirus exposure and HLA in healthy donors. Regarding the study as a whole: An analysis that was carried out later associated 16,000 or so TCR beta sequences with HLA alleles at 0.05 false discovery rate.

PCR involved 60 Vbeta and 13 Jbeta primers. The table came from immunoSEQ multiplex PCR; TCRdb's copy has only in-frame clones and leaves some out. Its clone listing holds about 170,000 clones. The chain joins TRBV6-1 to TRBJ2-7; 8 nucleotides match TRBD1. The origin of this receptor is a woman younger than 35 in good health and CMV-seropositive. The sequenced sample was PBMCs. CDR3 sequence (DNA): TGTGCCAGCATCCGGACAGGGCCCTACGAGCAGTACTTC. Residues: CASIRTGPYEQYF.